This TCR beta chain appears in the sequencing data of a study of blood T cell repertoires in COVID-19. CDR3 length: 14 amino acids. Trimming took off 5 bases at V and 2 bases at J, with 13 bases between the two ends. Germline V gene sequence: CDR1 LNHDA, CDR2 SQIVND (reference sequence). Repertoires were generated with immunoSEQ multiplex PCR, while TCRdb's copy carries only in-frame clones and drops some. Of 250,000 or so clones listed, about 90% are singletons. This TCR came from a woman between 25 and 40 years old who had been exposed to COVID-19. This chain uses TRBV19 with TRBJ2-7, with D possibly TRBD1 on 7 matching bases. The specimen sequenced was PBMCs or T cells enriched from blood (not recorded which). The DNA for the CDR3 is TGTGCCAGTAGTCCCCGGGGGACAGCCTACGAGCAGTACTTC. Translating gives CASSPRGTAYEQYF.